The 21 T cell receptor beta chains below all came from one sample that was sequenced in a study of Graves' ophthalmopathy and Graves' hyperthyroidism. Beta-chain TCR CDR3 regions were amplified from RNA transcripts. HTBI-primed first-round RT-PCR preceded second-round multiplex PCR. MiXCR, applied by TCRdb to the multiplex PCR reads, yields one record per CDR3 protein. Of roughly 420,000 distinct CDR3 sequences in the sample, around a fifth are singletons; the top ten hold under 3%. Source material: peripheral blood. These receptors were collected from a woman in her late teens or twenties with stable Graves' hyperthyroidism.

In this sample, this clonotype turned up many times. The CDR3 DNA sequence: TGTGCCAGCAGTTACTTGGCGAACACTGAAGCTTTCTTT. Translating gives CASSYLANTEAFF. The chain joins TRBV6-5 to TRBJ1-1; no clear D gene. Trimming pared 1 base from V and 1 base from J, leaving 4 bases between. The CDR3 is 13 residues long. Germline lookup yields CDR1 MNHEY and CDR2 SVGAGI.

Ten or more counts support this clonotype. This chain links TRBV6-2 or TRBV6-3 with TRBJ2-4; D is perhaps TRBD2 (5 bases). V gave up 4 bases and J gave up 15 bases, with 25 bases separating them. Looked up from germline, CDR1 is MNHEY and CDR2 is SVGEGT. The length of the CDR3 is 15 residues. The DNA of the CDR3 is TGTGCCAGCAGTTCCCGGACTTTTCGGGGTGAAATGGTGTACTTC. Encoded protein: CASSSRTFRGEMVYF.

This clonotype has at least ten counts. In nucleotides, the CDR3 is TGTGCCAGCAGTTTATGGGGGGGGCAAGGCGAGCAGTACTTC. This encodes CASSLWGGQGEQYF. The chain combines TRBV28 with TRBJ2-7; D is possibly TRBD2 (7 bases). Per the germline V gene, CDR1 is MDHEN and CDR2 is SYDVKM. The CDR3 extends over 14 amino acids. Trimming removed 0 bases at V and 6 bases at J, with 12 bases between.

Concerning this clonotype itself: Since a much larger clone is just one base distant, this may be a read error. The conserved phenylalanine or tryptophan normally closing the CDR3 is absent here, so this likely arose from a read error. The chain joins TRBV12-3 or TRBV12-4 to TRBJ2-5; 7 nucleotides line up with TRBD1. The CDR3 is 16 residues long. V gave up 6 bases and J gave up 0 bases; unmatched junction bases: 10. The CDR3: CASSLGDDRDQETQYL. DNA of the CDR3: TGTGCCAGCAGCCTAGGAGACGACAGGGACCAAGAGACCCAGTACCTC.

There are many counts of this clonotype. The chain carries TRBV20-1 and TRBJ2-7; a weak D match, TRBD2 (7 bases). CDR3 length: 15 amino acids. Germline V gene sequence: CDR1 DFQATT, CDR2 SNEGSKA (reference sequence). Deletions cut 1 base from V and 6 bases from J, with 19 bases between. CDR3 residues: CSARVQTRGALEQYF. The CDR3 DNA is TGCAGTGCTAGAGTCCAAACCCGGGGGGCCCTCGAGCAGTACTTC.

This clonotype was recorded once. The chain joins TRBV28 to TRBJ1-3, with D tentatively TRBD1 (5 bases). Trimming removed 5 bases at V and 1 base at J, with 18 bases between. Per the germline V gene, CDR1 is MDHEN and CDR2 is SYDVKM. The CDR3 sequence is 17 residues long. The chain's CDR3 is CASSPYPQGKSGNTIYF. The CDR3 nucleotides are TGTGCCAGCAGTCCATACCCCCAGGGTAAATCTGGAAACACCATATATTTT. The entire variable domain, with the rest obtained from reference TRBV28 and TRBJ1-3, is as follows: DVKVTQSSRYLVKRTGEKVFLECVQDMDHENMFWYRQDPGLGLRLIYFSYDVKMKEKGDIPEGYSVSREKKERFSLILESASTNQTSMYLCASSPYPQGKSGNTIYFGEGSWLTVV.

This clonotype was found many times. The CDR3, as DNA: TGTGCCAGCAGTTTACTGGTGAGGGGCTATGGCTACACCTTC. This gives the protein CASSLLVRGYGYTF. The chain recombines TRBV28 with TRBJ1-2; possible D gene TRBD1, 5 bases. This CDR3 is built from 14 residues. CDR1 and CDR2 from the germline V gene are MDHEN and SYDVKM. V was pared by 2 bases and J by 4 bases, with 11 bases between.

This clonotype occurred many times. V usage is TRBV7-9 and J usage is TRBJ2-5; D call uncertain. Between the trimmed V and J ends, which lost 7 bases and 4 bases, there was a span of 10 bases. The CDR3 runs 12 residues. Germline V gene lookup returns CDR1 SEHNR and CDR2 FQNEAQ (reference sequence). CDR3 sequence (DNA): TGTGCCAGCACCCTCGCGCTAGAGACCCAGTACTTC. Protein sequence: CASTLALETQYF. Drawing the rest from reference TRBV7-9 and TRBJ2-5, the complete variable domain is DTGVSQNPRHKITKRGQNVTFRCDPISEHNRLYWYRQTLGQGPEFLTYFQNEAQLEKSRLLSDRFSAERPKGSFSTLEIQRTEQGDSAMYLCASTLALETQYFGPGTRLLVL.

The chain recombines TRBV20-1 with TRBJ2-7; tentatively, D is TRBD1 (6 bases). Per germline, CDR1 DFQATT and CDR2 SNEGSKA (reference sequence). Trimming shortened V by 6 bases and J by 4 bases, and 13 bases separated the two germline ends. The length of the CDR3 is 12 residues. The CDR3: CSAHRDTYEQYF. In nucleotides, the CDR3 is TGCAGTGCCCACCGGGACACTTACGAGCAGTACTTC.

This clonotype was detected many times. The chain combines TRBV28 with TRBJ1-2; 8 bases are shared with TRBD1. The V and J ends lost 11 bases and 3 bases, in that order; junction bases with no gene match: 8. The germline CDR1 and CDR2 sequences are MDHEN and SYDVKM. This CDR3 comprises 13 residues. The CDR3 DNA reads as TGTGCCTCGGGGGGGGACAGGCACTATGGCTACACCTTC. The encoded protein is CASGGDRHYGYTF.

At least ten counts were recorded for this clonotype. V is TRBV2 and J is TRBJ1-5, with a tentative D call TRBD1 (5 bases). Between the trimmed V and J ends, which lost 6 bases and 6 bases, there was a span of 15 bases. This CDR3 has 14 residues. Germline CDR1 and CDR2: SNHLY and FYNNEI. The DNA for the CDR3 is TGTGCCAGCAGGGAGGGACTTAATATTCAGCCCCAGCATTTT. This sequence encodes CASREGLNIQPQHF.

The sample holds a few counts of this clonotype. The chain is built from TRBV12-3 or TRBV12-4 and TRBJ2-5; D ambiguous. V was clipped by 3 bases and J by 1 base, with 9 bases between them. The CDR3 length is 14 residues. CDR3 DNA: TGTGCCAGCAGTTTGCGTGGAATCCAAGAGACCCAGTACTTC. It encodes CASSLRGIQETQYF.

This clonotype was seen repeatedly, ten times or more. At one of its ends the junction is not consistent with the germline gene, which may arise from a read error. V is TRBV6-2 or TRBV6-3 and J is TRBJ2-7; D gene ambiguous. The CDR3 extends over 13 amino acids. Germline values: CDR1 MNHEY, CDR2 SVGEGT. The CDR3 region is CASTYNAAYEQYF. CDR3 nucleotide sequence: TGTGCCAGCACTTACAACGCGGCCTACGAGCAGTACTTC.

This chain uses TRBV3-1 with TRBJ1-5, with no clear D. Germline V gene lookup returns CDR1 LGHDT and CDR2 YNNKEL (reference sequence). The V gene lost 1 base and the J gene lost 4 bases, with 11 bases spanning the gap. The CDR3 has 15 amino acids. CDR3 in DNA: TGTGCCAGCAGCCAAGGAGGGTGGGTAAATCAGCCCCAGCATTTT. Protein product: CASSQGGWVNQPQHF. The full variable domain, completed using reference TRBV3-1 and TRBJ1-5, is DTAVSQTPKYLVTQMGNDKSIKCEQNLGHDTMYWYKQDSKKFLKIMFSYNNKELIINETVPNRFSPKSPDKAHLNLHINSLELGDSAVYFCASSQGGWVNQPQHFGDGTRLSIL.

Note on this clonotype: One base away lies a much larger clone, so this may be a sequencing read error. The rearrangement joins TRBV11-1 to TRBJ1-1; 8 nucleotides agree with TRBD1. The germline gives CDR1 SGHAT, CDR2 FQDESV (reference sequence). The CDR3 loop spans 16 amino acids. In DNA, the CDR3 is TGTGCCAGCAGCTTAAGGCAGGGGGCTTGGGACACTGAAGCTTGCTTT. Residues: CASSLRQGAWDTEACF.

This rearrangement joins TRBV3-1 to TRBJ2-7, with D possibly TRBD1 on 6 matching bases. The V and J ends lost 6 bases and 1 base respectively, with 13 bases between them. The CDR3 has 14 residues. Germline CDR1 LGHDT, CDR2 YNNKEL (reference sequence). The CDR3 loop reads CASRPTGISYEQYF. As DNA, the CDR3 is TGTGCCAGCAGGCCGACAGGTATTTCCTACGAGCAGTACTTC.

There are many counts of this clonotype. The rearrangement uses TRBV7-3 and TRBJ2-2; D is unresolved. The CDR3 length is 14 residues. The germline V gene has CDR1 SGHTA and CDR2 FQGTGA. Trimming removed 3 bases from V and 5 bases from J, with 10 bases in between. CDR3 sequence: CASSLILGTGELFF. CDR3 DNA sequence: TGTGCCAGCAGCTTGATTTTAGGGACCGGGGAGCTGTTTTTT.

This clonotype was detected ten times or more. The rearrangement joins TRBV7-9 to TRBJ2-5; 8 bases align to TRBD1. There are 14 residues in the CDR3. The J segment lost 5 bases and the V segment lost 3 bases, leaving 5 bases of the junction unmatched. Germline assignment: CDR1 SEHNR and CDR2 FQNEAQ (reference sequence). The CDR3 sequence: CASSFLRTGETQYF. DNA for the CDR3: TGTGCCAGCAGCTTTCTCAGGACAGGGGAGACCCAGTACTTC.

This clonotype was observed many times. The chain joins TRBV14 to TRBJ1-5, with D hard to call. The V end lost 0 bases, the J end lost 9 bases, and 21 bases lay between the germline ends. The germline V gene encodes CDR1 SGHDN and CDR2 FVKESK. The CDR3 covers 17 residues. The CDR3 spells CASSQECGRRYQWPQHF. DNA of the CDR3: TGTGCCAGCAGCCAAGAATGTGGCAGGCGATATCAGTGGCCCCAGCATTTT. The complete variable domain, with remaining parts taken from reference TRBV14 and TRBJ1-5, reads EAGVTQFPSHSVIEKGQTVTLRCDPISGHDNLYWYRRVMGKEIKFLLHFVKESKQDESGMPNNRFLAERTGGTYSTLKVQPAELEDSGVYFCASSQECGRRYQWPQHFGDGTRLSIL.

The chain carries TRBV7-2 and TRBJ2-7, with D perhaps being TRBD1 or TRBD2 (5 bases each). The V end was cut by 4 bases, the J end by 6 bases, with 13 bases between. Germline loops: CDR1 SGHTA, CDR2 FQGNSA. This CDR3 is 13 amino acids long. The CDR3 DNA is TGTGCCAGCAGCTCAACCCGGGACGGCGAGCAGTACTTC. As protein: CASSSTRDGEQYF.

This clonotype was seen repeatedly, ten times or more. This chain uses TRBV12-3 or TRBV12-4 with TRBJ2-7; no clear D gene. The CDR3 contains 13 residues. Trimming took off 1 base at V and 3 bases at J, with 7 bases between the two ends. The DNA of the CDR3 is TGTGCCAGCAGTTTAGAATTTTACTACGAGCAGTACTTC. Translating it yields CASSLEFYYEQYF.